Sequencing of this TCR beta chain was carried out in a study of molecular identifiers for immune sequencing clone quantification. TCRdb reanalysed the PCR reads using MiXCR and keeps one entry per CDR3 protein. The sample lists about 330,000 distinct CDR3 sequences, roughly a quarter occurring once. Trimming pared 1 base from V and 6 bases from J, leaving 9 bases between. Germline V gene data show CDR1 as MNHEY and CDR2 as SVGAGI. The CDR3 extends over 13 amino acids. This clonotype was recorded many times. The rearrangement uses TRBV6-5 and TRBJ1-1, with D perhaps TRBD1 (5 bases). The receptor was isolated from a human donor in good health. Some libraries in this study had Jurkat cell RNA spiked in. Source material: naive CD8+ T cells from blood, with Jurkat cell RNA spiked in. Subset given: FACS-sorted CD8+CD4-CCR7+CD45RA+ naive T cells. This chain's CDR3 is CASSYFRGAEAFF. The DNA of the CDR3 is TGTGCCAGCAGTTACTTTCGGGGCGCTGAAGCTTTCTTT.